This entry lists 17 T cell receptor beta chains sequenced from one sample in a study of blood T cell repertoires in COVID-19 (dated by TCRdb to the early 2020s). Preparation of the library involved the immunoSEQ multiplex PCR assay. The clones in this table, taken by TCRdb from immuneACCESS, are in-frame only. Not every clone is retained; where verified, under half of the shortfall comes from an unresolved V gene, and the cause of the rest is unknown. A total of 20,000 to 30,000 clones appear in this sample, 92% of them only once. The ten largest clones add up to around 2.1% of the sample. The sequenced sample consisted of peripheral blood. The origin of the receptors is a human donor in a cohort sampled during active COVID-19.

A word on this clone: Germline and junction disagree at one end, which may indicate a read error. The CDR3 region is CASRLGLAGAASSDF. The CDR3 DNA reads as TGTGCCAGCAGACTGGGACTAGCGGGGGCAGCCTCCTCTGACTTC. V usage is TRBV2 and J usage is TRBJ2-5, with 14 bases lining up with TRBD2. CDR1 is SNHLY and CDR2 is FYNNEI in the germline V gene. The CDR3 has 15 amino acids.

The J gene is TRBJ2-5, the V gene TRBV7-2; the match to TRBD2 covers 8 bases. The CDR3 has 15 amino acids. The junction had 7 bases not matched to a gene; V was cut back by 2 bases and J by 5 bases. The germline V gene encodes CDR1 SGHTA and CDR2 FQGNSA. CDR3 residues: CASSLRAGGTETQYF. As DNA, the CDR3 is TGTGCCAGCAGCTTAAGGGCGGGGGGAACGGAGACCCAGTACTTC.

The rearrangement links TRBV6-2 or TRBV6-3 to TRBJ1-2; TRBD1 might be the D (5 bases). Trimming removed 0 bases at V and 4 bases at J, with 15 bases between. Germline V gene data show CDR1 as MNHEY and CDR2 as SVGEGT. This CDR3 comprises 16 residues. CDR3 bases: TGTGCCAGCAGTTACTCGACAGCTACACTCCGCTATGGCTACACCTTC. Amino acid sequence: CASSYSTATLRYGYTF.

Only one count was recorded for this clone. The chain couples TRBV7-6 to TRBJ2-1; 11 nucleotides match TRBD2. The V gene end was trimmed by 1 base and the J gene end by 8 bases; junction bases not matched to a gene: 7. Germline V gene lookup returns CDR1 SGHVS and CDR2 FNYEAQ. The CDR3 loop spans 16 amino acids. CDR3 DNA: TGTGCCAGCAGCTTAGGGGTAGCGGGGGGGTCTTATGAGCAGTTCTTC. Translation: CASSLGVAGGSYEQFF.

This clone was observed once. This rearrangement joins TRBV4-1 to TRBJ2-5; TRBD2 matches at 8 bases. Germline CDR1 and CDR2: MGHRA and YSYEKL. V trimming: 1 base; J trimming: 8 bases; junction bases outside the gene matches: 6. The CDR3 is 14 residues long. The CDR3 loop is CASSQGREGETQYF. The CDR3 DNA reads as TGCGCCAGCAGCCAAGGCCGGGAGGGGGAAACCCAGTACTTC.

The rearrangement uses TRBV5-4 and TRBJ1-2, with a tentative D call TRBD1 (6 bases). Trimming removed 0 bases from V and 2 bases from J, with 14 bases in between. The CDR3 is 16 amino acids. Per the germline V gene, CDR1 is SGHNT and CDR2 is YYREEE (reference sequence). The CDR3 DNA reads as TGTGCCAGCAGCTTGGATCCAGGGGAAGGGAACTATGGCTACACCTTC. The encoded protein is CASSLDPGEGNYGYTF.

The V gene is TRBV6-5, the J gene TRBJ1-6; 7 bases are shared with TRBD1. There are 15 residues in the CDR3. J was trimmed by 6 bases and V by 6 bases; bases with no gene match: 8. Per the germline V gene, CDR1 is MNHEY and CDR2 is SVGAGI. CDR3 sequence reads: CASRDLTGINSPLHF. CDR3 DNA: TGTGCCAGCAGGGACCTGACAGGGATTAATTCACCCCTCCACTTT.

This clone was detected only once. The chain carries TRBV19 and TRBJ2-2; weak D call: TRBD2 (6 bases). This CDR3 contains 14 residues. V lost 7 bases and J 6 bases, leaving 15 bases between the germline ends. Germline assignment: CDR1 LNHDA and CDR2 SQIVND (reference sequence). The CDR3 nucleotides are TGTGCCAGTATGGGTTGGGGGGTATCCGGGGAGCTGTTTTTT. Encoded protein: CASMGWGVSGELFF. Full variable domain (missing parts from reference TRBV19 and TRBJ2-2): DGGITQSPKYLFRKEGQNVTLSCEQNLNHDAMYWYRQDPGQGLRLIYYSQIVNDFQKGDIAEGYSVSREKKESFPLTVTSAQKNPTAFYLCASMGWGVSGELFFGEGSRLTVL.

This chain links TRBV11-3 with TRBJ2-5; D call uncertain. This CDR3 has 13 amino acids. CDR1 and CDR2 (germline): SGHNT, YENEEA. Trimming left V 1 base short and J 2 bases short, with 5 bases between. The CDR3 is CASSLASQETQYF. CDR3 DNA: TGTGCCAGCAGCTTAGCCAGTCAAGAGACCCAGTACTTC.

V is TRBV9 and J is TRBJ2-5; tentatively, D is TRBD1 (5 bases). V shed 0 bases and J shed 4 bases, with 10 bases lying between them. This CDR3 spans 14 amino acids. Germline V gene data show CDR1 as SGDLS and CDR2 as YYNGEE. CDR3 sequence reads: CASSVGQGRETQYF. For the CDR3, the DNA is TGTGCCAGCAGCGTAGGGCAGGGTAGAGAGACCCAGTACTTC.

The chain recombines TRBV30 with TRBJ1-5; 8 positions match TRBD1. This CDR3 contains 14 residues. Germline values: CDR1 GTSNPN, CDR2 SVGIG (reference sequence). V lost 0 bases, J lost 7 bases, and 5 bases stayed unmatched. The CDR3 DNA is TGTGCCTGGAGTGTACTGACAGGGGAACAGCCCCAGCATTTT. Translation: CAWSVLTGEQPQHF.

The chain links TRBV11-3 to TRBJ2-5, with 9 bases identical to TRBD1. With 1 base clipped from V and 5 bases from J, the junction kept 5 bases outside the gene matches. CDR3 length equals 15 residues. Germline values: CDR1 SGHNT, CDR2 YENEEA. CDR3: CASSLGTGAGETQYF. The CDR3 nucleotides are TGTGCCAGCAGCTTAGGGACAGGGGCGGGGGAGACCCAGTACTTC.

The J gene is TRBJ2-7, the V gene TRBV10-3; 9 bases are shared with TRBD2. CDR1 and CDR2 (germline): ENHRY, SYGVKD. The CDR3 covers 16 residues. The V segment lost 10 bases and the J segment 1 base; nucleotides outside the gene matches: 14. The CDR3 is CATGGLAGPQSYEQYF. The CDR3 DNA sequence: TGTGCCACCGGGGGGCTAGCGGGGCCTCAATCCTACGAGCAGTACTTC.

The chain joins TRBV5-1 to TRBJ2-2, with 7 bases that match TRBD1. This CDR3 has 15 residues. Losses at the gene ends were 4 bases for V and 4 bases for J; bases not matched to a gene: 7. Germline CDR1 SGHRS, CDR2 YFSETQ. The CDR3 sequence is CASSLGQVRTGELFF. The CDR3, as DNA: TGCGCCAGCAGCCTAGGACAGGTTCGCACCGGGGAGCTGTTTTTT.

This chain connects TRBV9 to TRBJ2-3; 11 nucleotides match TRBD2. The junction had 8 bases not matched to a gene; V was cut back by 0 bases and J by 2 bases. This CDR3 is 18 amino acids long. Germline V gives CDR1 SGDLS, CDR2 YYNGEE. In nucleotides, the CDR3 is TGTGCCAGCAGCGTAGGAGCGACTAGCGGGACCTACACAGATACGCAGTATTTT. It specifies CASSVGATSGTYTDTQYF.

The V call is TRBV5-1, the J call TRBJ1-6; 8 bases map to TRBD1. Germline trimming cut 3 bases from V and 5 bases from J; bases unmatched to any gene: 1. Germline CDR1 reads SGHRS; CDR2 reads YFSETQ. The CDR3 is 14 residues long. CDR3 coding DNA: TGCGCCAGCAGCTGGGGACAGGATAATTCACCCCTCCACTTT. Amino acids: CASSWGQDNSPLHF.

The J gene is TRBJ2-3, the V gene TRBV19; 8 bases agree with TRBD1. Trimming removed 6 bases from V and 4 bases from J; junction bases left unmatched: 12. CDR1 LNHDA and CDR2 SQIVND come from the germline V gene (reference sequence). This CDR3 is built from 16 residues. DNA of the CDR3: TGTGCCAGTAGCCTCGGACAGGGCCGGTCGCCAGATACGCAGTATTTT. The encoded protein is CASSLGQGRSPDTQYF.